A selection of T cell receptor beta chains follows, all from one sample in a study of T cell changes during pregnancy in multiple sclerosis. TCRdb's table, derived via immunoSEQ multiplex PCR, lists solely in-frame clones and lacks some. Of roughly 100,000 clones listed, around 91% are singletons. The source material was peripheral blood, sampled after pregnancy. Receptors were obtained from a female donor with multiple sclerosis, enrolled in a pregnancy study. CDR3s include the opening cysteine and the closing phenylalanine or tryptophan. The D gene is left open where the match is weak. Expanded clones get a size class; other rows say once, few or many, or leave the size out.

size: NA
V: TRBV28
D: NA
J: TRBJ2-7
CDR3: CASSLWDPSARGNEQYF
DNA: TGTGCCAGCAGTTTATGGGACCCTAGCGCCCGAGGGAACGAGCAGTACTTC

size: NA
V: TRBV7-3
D: TRBD2
J: TRBJ2-7
CDR3: CASSLSGSYSYEQYF
DNA: TGTGCCAGCAGCTTAAGCGGGAGCTACTCCTACGAGCAGTACTTC

size: NA
V: TRBV5-1
D: TRBD2
J: TRBJ2-1
CDR3: CASSLEAGGVDEQFF
DNA: TGCGCCAGCAGCTTGGAGGCGGGAGGGGTCGATGAGCAGTTCTTC

size: NA
V: TRBV27
D: TRBD1
J: TRBJ1-5
CDR3: CASGLDRGTQPQHF
DNA: TGTGCCAGCGGTCTCGACAGGGGAACTCAGCCCCAGCATTTT

size: NA
V: TRBV6-5
D: NA
J: TRBJ2-7
CDR3: CASSYSGGAASEQYF
DNA: TGTGCCAGCAGTTACTCAGGCGGGGCTGCATCCGAGCAGTACTTC

size: NA
V: TRBV12-5
D: TRBD1
J: TRBJ2-1
CDR3: CASGFDRGRHFSYNEQFF
DNA: TGTGCTAGTGGTTTCGACAGGGGCCGCCACTTCTCCTACAATGAGCAGTTCTTC

size: few
V: TRBV2
D: NA
J: TRBJ2-7
CDR3: CASRDPGPYEQYF
DNA: TGTGCCAGCAGGGACCCAGGGCCCTACGAGCAGTACTTC

size: NA
V: TRBV7-3
D: NA
J: TRBJ2-1
CDR3: CASSPFSPSNEQFF
DNA: TGTGCCAGCAGCCCCTTTTCCCCTTCCAATGAGCAGTTCTTC

size: NA
V: TRBV18
D: NA
J: TRBJ2-7
CDR3: CASSPIRGSAPYEQYF
DNA: TGTGCCAGCTCACCCATCCGGGGGAGCGCCCCTTACGAGCAGTACTTC

size: NA
V: TRBV19
D: TRBD1
J: TRBJ2-5
CDR3: CASSPTGSETQYF
DNA: TGTGCCAGTAGCCCGACAGGGTCGGAGACCCAGTACTTC

size: NA
V: TRBV19
D: NA
J: TRBJ1-5
CDR3: CASSSRSGGEQPQHF
DNA: TGTGCCAGTAGTAGCAGGTCGGGGGGAGAGCAGCCCCAGCATTTT

size: NA
V: TRBV4-2
D: NA
J: TRBJ2-1
CDR3: CASSRYRDSYNEQFF
DNA: TGTGCCAGCAGCCGTTACAGAGACTCCTACAATGAGCAGTTCTTC

size: NA
V: TRBV7-2
D: TRBD2
J: TRBJ2-2
CDR3: CASSLGPRLAGGWGELFF
DNA: TGTGCCAGCAGCTTAGGGCCCCGACTAGCGGGGGGATGGGGGGAGCTGTTTTTT

size: NA
V: TRBV27
D: NA
J: TRBJ2-1
CDR3: CASSLDSRSYNEQFF
DNA: TGTGCCAGCAGTTTAGACAGCCGCTCCTACAATGAGCAGTTCTTC

size: NA
V: TRBV20-1
D: NA
J: TRBJ2-1
CDR3: CSASPGVKQFF
DNA: TGCAGTGCTAGTCCAGGGGTTAAGCAGTTCTTC

size: NA
V: TRBV5-1
D: TRBD1
J: TRBJ2-7
CDR3: CASSLWTGAQDEQYF
DNA: TGCGCCAGCAGCCTGTGGACAGGGGCGCAGGACGAGCAGTACTTC

size: NA
V: TRBV27
D: TRBD1
J: TRBJ2-3
CDR3: CASGQGDRDTQYF
DNA: TGTGCCAGCGGACAGGGGGATAGAGATACGCAGTATTTT

size: NA
V: TRBV21-1
D: NA
J: TRBJ2-5
CDR3: CASSKTSGGDYQETQYF
DNA: TGTGCCAGCAGCAAGACTAGCGGGGGGGATTACCAAGAGACCCAGTACTTC

size: NA
V: TRBV10-1
D: NA
J: TRBJ2-3
CDR3: CASSESPVDTQYF
DNA: TGCGCCAGCAGTGAGTCCCCTGTGGATACGCAGTATTTT

size: once
V: TRBV13
D: NA
J: TRBJ2-1
CDR3: CASSSRPYNEQFF
DNA: TGTGCCAGCAGCTCCCGTCCCTACAATGAGCAGTTCTTC

size: NA
V: TRBV7-6
D: TRBD2
J: TRBJ2-2
CDR3: CASSPLAGGDTGELFF
DNA: TGTGCCAGCAGCCCCTTAGCGGGAGGGGACACCGGGGAGCTGTTTTTT

size: NA
V: TRBV7-2
D: TRBD1
J: TRBJ2-7
CDR3: CASSSPGDRGYEQYF
DNA: TGTGCCAGCAGCTCCCCTGGGGACAGGGGGTACGAGCAGTACTTC

size: NA
V: TRBV6-6
D: TRBD1
J: TRBJ2-7
CDR3: CASSSGQVYEQYF
DNA: TGTGCCAGCAGTTCCGGACAGGTCTACGAGCAGTACTTC

size: NA
V: TRBV18
D: NA
J: TRBJ2-1
CDR3: CASSPAGYNEQFF
DNA: TGTGCCAGCTCACCGGCGGGATACAATGAGCAGTTCTTC

size: once
V: TRBV5-4
D: TRBD2
J: TRBJ2-3
CDR3: CASSSTSGSRGTDTQYF
DNA: TGTGCCAGCAGCTCGACTAGCGGGAGCAGGGGGACAGATACGCAGTATTTT

size: NA
V: TRBV27
D: NA
J: TRBJ2-1
CDR3: CASSLSPHLSKWNEQFF
DNA: TGTGCCAGCAGTTTATCGCCCCACCTGAGTAAGTGGAATGAGCAGTTCTTC

size: NA
V: TRBV7-2
D: NA
J: TRBJ1-2
CDR3: CASSFGRGNYGYTF
DNA: TGTGCCAGCAGCTTTGGCAGGGGAAACTATGGCTACACCTTC

size: NA
V: TRBV7-6
D: TRBD2
J: TRBJ2-5
CDR3: CASSLIAGGQETQYF
DNA: TGTGCCAGCAGCTTAATAGCGGGGGGGCAAGAGACCCAGTACTTC

size: NA
V: TRBV6-6
D: TRBD1
J: TRBJ1-5
CDR3: CASRDRGNQPQHF
DNA: TGTGCCAGCAGAGACAGGGGAAATCAGCCCCAGCATTTT

size: NA
V: TRBV6-6
D: TRBD1
J: TRBJ2-7
CDR3: CASSSGQGPIEQYF
DNA: TGTGCCAGCAGTTCCGGACAGGGGCCCATCGAGCAGTACTTC

size: NA
V: TRBV28
D: NA
J: TRBJ1-1
CDR3: CASKRNTEAFF
DNA: TGTGCCAGCAAGCGTAACACTGAAGCTTTCTTT

size: NA
V: TRBV19
D: NA
J: TRBJ1-1
CDR3: CASTQIMNTEAFF
DNA: TGTGCCAGTACTCAGATAATGAACACTGAAGCTTTCTTT

size: NA
V: TRBV9
D: TRBD2
J: TRBJ2-5
CDR3: CASGGSGTPGETQYF
DNA: TGTGCCAGCGGGGGGAGCGGGACCCCGGGGGAGACCCAGTACTTC

size: NA
V: TRBV18
D: NA
J: TRBJ1-2
CDR3: CASSPLGEANYGYTF
DNA: TGTGCCAGCTCACCGCTCGGGGAGGCTAACTATGGCTACACCTTC

size: NA
V: TRBV7-3
D: NA
J: TRBJ1-1
CDR3: CASSPQPSGYTEAFF
DNA: TGTGCCAGCAGCCCCCAACCGTCGGGGTACACTGAAGCTTTCTTT

size: NA
V: TRBV2
D: NA
J: TRBJ1-6
CDR3: CASSVGVWEDNSPLHF
DNA: TGTGCCAGCAGTGTAGGGGTGTGGGAGGATAATTCACCCCTCCACTTT

size: NA
V: TRBV7-9
D: NA
J: TRBJ1-3
CDR3: CASRRPNSGNTIYF
DNA: TGTGCCTCTAGACGGCCAAACTCTGGAAACACCATATATTTT

size: NA
V: TRBV27
D: NA
J: TRBJ1-1
CDR3: CASSSFWTEFTEAFF
DNA: TGTGCCAGCAGTTCTTTTTGGACAGAATTCACTGAAGCTTTCTTT

size: NA
V: TRBV9
D: TRBD1
J: TRBJ1-5
CDR3: CASSVARNGQGGGQPQHF
DNA: TGTGCCAGCAGCGTAGCCAGGAATGGACAGGGTGGAGGTCAGCCCCAGCATTTT

size: NA
V: TRBV15
D: TRBD2
J: TRBJ2-1
CDR3: CATSITSGGHNEQFF
DNA: TGTGCCACCAGCATCACTAGCGGGGGCCACAATGAGCAGTTCTTC

size: NA
V: TRBV19
D: TRBD1
J: TRBJ1-5
CDR3: CASSSNRDRGRGQPQHF
DNA: TGTGCCAGTAGTTCTAATCGGGACAGGGGGCGAGGACAGCCCCAGCATTTT

size: NA
V: TRBV15
D: TRBD2
J: TRBJ2-5
CDR3: CATSRGLAGLQETQYF
DNA: TGTGCCACCAGCAGAGGACTAGCGGGACTCCAAGAGACCCAGTACTTC

size: NA
V: TRBV6-4
D: NA
J: TRBJ1-5
CDR3: CASSERQGSQPQHF
DNA: TGTGCCAGCAGTGAACGGCAAGGGAGTCAGCCCCAGCATTTT

size: NA
V: TRBV10-3
D: TRBD2
J: TRBJ2-1
CDR3: CAISPLAGGPGEQFF
DNA: TGTGCCATCAGCCCTCTAGCGGGAGGGCCCGGTGAGCAGTTCTTC

size: NA
V: TRBV9
D: TRBD1
J: TRBJ2-7
CDR3: CASSVDRGLRDEQYF
DNA: TGTGCCAGCAGCGTAGACAGGGGGCTCAGGGACGAGCAGTACTTC

size: NA
V: TRBV20-1
D: NA
J: TRBJ1-2
CDR3: CSARGYTF
DNA: TGCAGTGCCCGGGGCTACACCTTC

size: NA
V: TRBV4-2
D: TRBD1
J: TRBJ2-7
CDR3: CASSQVGQTYEQYF
DNA: TGTGCCAGCAGCCAAGTGGGACAGACTTACGAGCAGTACTTC

size: once
V: TRBV6-1
D: NA
J: TRBJ2-1
CDR3: CASRVSGAEQFF
DNA: TGTGCCAGCAGAGTTTCTGGAGCTGAGCAGTTCTTC

size: NA
V: TRBV27
D: TRBD1
J: TRBJ1-1
CDR3: CASSSGTGVGTEAFF
DNA: TGTGCCAGCAGTTCAGGGACAGGGGTTGGCACTGAAGCTTTCTTT

size: NA
V: TRBV6-1
D: TRBD2
J: TRBJ2-1
CDR3: CASSEDTSGYNEQFF
DNA: TGTGCCAGCAGTGAAGATACTAGCGGGTACAATGAGCAGTTCTTC

size: NA
V: TRBV2
D: NA
J: TRBJ2-3
CDR3: CASTKEVTDTQYF
DNA: TGTGCCAGCACCAAGGAGGTCACAGATACGCAGTATTTT